This paragraph reports one TCR beta chain. This clone was seen a single time. The antigen this receptor binds is unknown. Base qualities are not at hand, and no much larger clone is one base apart. TCRbeta CDR3 regions were amplified from genomic DNA by means of the immunoSEQ Assay, a bias-controlled multiplex PCR. From the authors' description of their analysis: The number of nucleated cells in each sample was estimated by amplification of reference gene primers within the assay. Sequence reads were collapsed and filtered to measure the absolute abundance of every unique TCRbeta CDR3 rearrangement. For each sample, productive Simpson clonality was calculated as the square root of Simpson's diversity index over productive rearrangements. TCRdb took over this immuneACCESS table, retaining in-frame rearrangements with V and J assigned. Such tables are incomplete; in checked studies, under half of the missing clones stem from an unresolved V gene, and the remainder is unexplained. V and J calls and clone size are copied from that table; D and trimming were computed from the DNA. This sample is represented by 120,000 or so clones; 85% to 90% of them were singletons. The ten largest clones capture 3.8% of the sample.

The record originates from a study of blood T cell repertoires in COVID-19 (dated by TCRdb to the early 2020s). Background on the whole study: Samples from collaborators originated in the United States, Italy and Spain and spanned both the acute and convalescent phases of COVID-19. The material from the prospective study consisted of cDNA or gDNA derived from T cells, B-cell-depleted T cells, or PBMCs. Deeply sampled blood TCRbeta repertoires from subjects exposed to, actively infected with, or recovered from COVID-19 were included in the dataset. A freely available public database, intended as a resource for researchers studying the immune response to SARS-CoV-2, is where the repertoires were released. Samples came from the ongoing ImmuneRACE study (first 160 participants) plus 1,254 subjects from 6 global collaborators. Sample metadata almost always included a de-identified subject ID, COVID-19 status, age in years and sex. HLA class I and class II types, where available, came from metadata supplied by the sample provider rather than from assay-based typing.

One collaborating source in Seattle enrolled patients during active infection and followed them longitudinally through the course of disease. Collaborating institutions collected whole blood in K2EDTA tubes following their own protocols. For TCRbeta analysis, collaborators shipped samples as frozen whole blood, isolated PBMCs, or DNA extracted from either of those sample types. V is pared back by 0 bases and J by 3 bases, with 14 bases lying between the germline termini. The CDR3 runs 17 residues from the cysteine to the phenylalanine. Only the CDR3 part of the read is kept: 51 bases, read in frame from the first base. Findings and caveats that apply to the study as a whole: Clinical and demographic metadata were provided uncurated, with the amount varying by source and participant.

The sequenced sample was peripheral blood. The sequence links TRBV6-7 to TRBJ2-2; TRBD2 could be the D gene, as 6 bases match. TRBV6-7 carries the ORF label, with uncertain function. The TCR was taken from a woman aged 60 to 75 with COVID-19, enrolled during active disease. For the CDR3, the sequence is CASSYSRRGIHTGELFF. The DNA is as follows: TGTGCCAGCAGTTACTCGAGGCGGGGCATACACACCGGGGAGCTGTTTTTT.